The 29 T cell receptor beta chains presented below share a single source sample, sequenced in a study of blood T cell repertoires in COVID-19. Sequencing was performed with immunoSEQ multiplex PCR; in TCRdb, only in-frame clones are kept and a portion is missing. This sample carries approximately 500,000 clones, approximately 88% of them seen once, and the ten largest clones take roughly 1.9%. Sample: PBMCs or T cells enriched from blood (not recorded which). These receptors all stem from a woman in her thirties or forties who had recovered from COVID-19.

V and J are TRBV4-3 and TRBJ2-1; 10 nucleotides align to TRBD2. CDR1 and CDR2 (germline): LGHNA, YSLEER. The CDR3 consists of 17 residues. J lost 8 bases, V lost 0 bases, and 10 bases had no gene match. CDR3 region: CASSQDWGASGSYEQFF. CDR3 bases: TGCGCCAGCAGCCAAGATTGGGGGGCTAGCGGGAGCTATGAGCAGTTCTTC.

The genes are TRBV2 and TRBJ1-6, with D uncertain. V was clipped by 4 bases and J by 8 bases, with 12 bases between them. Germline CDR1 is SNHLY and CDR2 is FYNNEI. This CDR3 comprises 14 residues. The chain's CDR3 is CASSGNGEDSPLHF. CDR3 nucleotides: TGTGCCAGCAGTGGGAACGGGGAGGATTCACCCCTCCACTTT.

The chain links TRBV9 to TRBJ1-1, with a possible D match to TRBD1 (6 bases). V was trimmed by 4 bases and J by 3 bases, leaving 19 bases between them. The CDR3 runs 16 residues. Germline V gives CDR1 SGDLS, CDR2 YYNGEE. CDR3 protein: CASSPLGGREDTEAFF. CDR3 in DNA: TGTGCCAGCAGCCCCCTCGGGGGGCGGGAGGACACTGAAGCTTTCTTT.

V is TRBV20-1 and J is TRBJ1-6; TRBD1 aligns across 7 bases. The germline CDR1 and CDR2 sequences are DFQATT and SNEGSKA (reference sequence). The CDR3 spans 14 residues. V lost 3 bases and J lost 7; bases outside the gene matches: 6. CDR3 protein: CSASDREINSPLHF. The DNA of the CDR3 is TGCAGTGCTAGTGACAGGGAAATCAATTCACCCCTCCACTTT.

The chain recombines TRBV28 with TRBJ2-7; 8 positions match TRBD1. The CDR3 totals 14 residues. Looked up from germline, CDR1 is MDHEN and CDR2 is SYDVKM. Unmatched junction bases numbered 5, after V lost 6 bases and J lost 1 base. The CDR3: CASREQGVSYEQYF. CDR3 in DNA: TGTGCCAGCAGAGAACAGGGGGTATCCTACGAGCAGTACTTC.

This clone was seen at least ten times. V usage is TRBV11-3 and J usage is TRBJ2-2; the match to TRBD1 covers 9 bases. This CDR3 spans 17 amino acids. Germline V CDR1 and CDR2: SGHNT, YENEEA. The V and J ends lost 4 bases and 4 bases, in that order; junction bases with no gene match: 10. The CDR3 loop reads CASSSGTGYGTTGELFF. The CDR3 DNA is TGTGCCAGCAGCTCCGGGACAGGGTACGGGACCACCGGGGAGCTGTTTTTT.

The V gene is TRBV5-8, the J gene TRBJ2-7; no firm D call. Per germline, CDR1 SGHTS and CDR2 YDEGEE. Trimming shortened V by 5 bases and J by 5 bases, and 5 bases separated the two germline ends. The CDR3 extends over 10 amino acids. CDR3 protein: CASSGHEQYF. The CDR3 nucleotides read TGTGCCAGCAGTGGCCACGAGCAGTACTTC.

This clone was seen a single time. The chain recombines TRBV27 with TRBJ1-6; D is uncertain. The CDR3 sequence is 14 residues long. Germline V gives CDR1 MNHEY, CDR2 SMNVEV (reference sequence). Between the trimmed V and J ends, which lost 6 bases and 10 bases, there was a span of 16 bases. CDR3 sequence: CASRGSGNWSPLHF. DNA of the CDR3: TGTGCCAGCAGAGGTTCGGGGAACTGGTCACCCCTCCACTTT.

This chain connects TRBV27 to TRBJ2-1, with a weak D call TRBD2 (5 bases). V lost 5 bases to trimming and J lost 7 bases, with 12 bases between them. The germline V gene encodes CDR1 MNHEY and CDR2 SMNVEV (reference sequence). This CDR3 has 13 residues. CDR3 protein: CASSPYRDNEQFF. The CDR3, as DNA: TGTGCCAGCAGTCCATACCGGGATAATGAGCAGTTCTTC.

CDR3 loop: CASSLGQGENQPQHF. The CDR3 DNA reads TGCGCCAGCAGCTTGGGGCAGGGGGAGAATCAGCCCCAGCATTTT. The chain links TRBV5-1 to TRBJ1-5; TRBD1 aligns across 7 bases. From germline, CDR1 is SGHRS and CDR2 YFSETQ. The trim removed 0 bases at V and 4 bases at J, leaving 4 bases unmatched. This CDR3 is 15 amino acids long.

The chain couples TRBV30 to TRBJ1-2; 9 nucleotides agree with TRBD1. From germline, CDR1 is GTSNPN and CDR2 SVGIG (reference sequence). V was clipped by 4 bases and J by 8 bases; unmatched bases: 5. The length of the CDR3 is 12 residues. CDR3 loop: CAWNRDRVGYTF. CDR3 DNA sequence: TGTGCCTGGAACCGGGACAGGGTCGGCTACACCTTC. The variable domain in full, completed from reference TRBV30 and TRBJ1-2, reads SQTIHQWPATLVQPVGSPLSLECTVEGTSNPNLYWYRQAAGRGLQLLFYSVGIGQISSEVPQNLSASRPQDRQFILSSKKLLLSDSGFYLCAWNRDRVGYTFGSGTRLTVV.

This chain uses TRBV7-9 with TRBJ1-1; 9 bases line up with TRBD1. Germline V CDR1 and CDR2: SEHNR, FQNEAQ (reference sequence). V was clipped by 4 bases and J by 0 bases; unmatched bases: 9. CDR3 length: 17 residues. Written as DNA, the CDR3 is TGTGCCAGCAGCTACCCCCGGGACAGGGTAATGAACACTGAAGCTTTCTTT. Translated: CASSYPRDRVMNTEAFF.

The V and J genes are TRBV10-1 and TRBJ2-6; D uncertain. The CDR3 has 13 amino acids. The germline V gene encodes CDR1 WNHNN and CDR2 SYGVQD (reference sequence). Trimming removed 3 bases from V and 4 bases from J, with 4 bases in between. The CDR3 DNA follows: TGCGCCAGCAGTGAAGCCGGGGCCAACGTCCTGACTTTC. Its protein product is CASSEAGANVLTF.

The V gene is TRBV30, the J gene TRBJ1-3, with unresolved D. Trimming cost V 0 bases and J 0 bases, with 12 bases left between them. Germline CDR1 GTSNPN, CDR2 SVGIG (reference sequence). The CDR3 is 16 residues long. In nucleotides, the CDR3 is TGTGCCTGGAGTGTACTAGGAAGAGACTCTGGAAACACCATATATTTT. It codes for CAWSVLGRDSGNTIYF. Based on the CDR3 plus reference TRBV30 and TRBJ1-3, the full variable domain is SQTIHQWPATLVQPVGSPLSLECTVEGTSNPNLYWYRQAAGRGLQLLFYSVGIGQISSEVPQNLSASRPQDRQFILSSKKLLLSDSGFYLCAWSVLGRDSGNTIYFGEGSWLTVV.

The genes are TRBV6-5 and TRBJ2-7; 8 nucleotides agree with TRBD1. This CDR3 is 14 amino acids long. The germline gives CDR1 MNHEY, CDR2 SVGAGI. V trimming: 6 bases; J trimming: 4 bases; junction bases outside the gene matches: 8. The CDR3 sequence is CASRRQGKAYEQYF. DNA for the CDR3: TGTGCCAGCAGACGACAGGGGAAGGCGTACGAGCAGTACTTC.

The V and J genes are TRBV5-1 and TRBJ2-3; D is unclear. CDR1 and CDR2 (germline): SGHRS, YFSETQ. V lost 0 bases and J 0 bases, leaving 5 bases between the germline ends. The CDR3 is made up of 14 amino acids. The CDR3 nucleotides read TGCGCCAGCAGCTTGGAAACTAGCACAGATACGCAGTATTTT. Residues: CASSLETSTDTQYF. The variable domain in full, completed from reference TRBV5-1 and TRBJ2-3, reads KAGVTQTPRYLIKTRGQQVTLSCSPISGHRSVSWYQQTPGQGLQFLFEYFSETQRNKGNFPGRFSGRQFSNSRSEMNVSTLELGDSALYLCASSLETSTDTQYFGPGTRLTVL.

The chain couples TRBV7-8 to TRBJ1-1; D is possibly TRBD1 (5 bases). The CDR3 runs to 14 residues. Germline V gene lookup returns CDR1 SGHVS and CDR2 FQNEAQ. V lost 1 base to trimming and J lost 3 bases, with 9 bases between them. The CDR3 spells CASSLEGFYTEAFF. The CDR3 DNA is TGTGCCAGCAGCTTAGAGGGGTTTTACACTGAAGCTTTCTTT.

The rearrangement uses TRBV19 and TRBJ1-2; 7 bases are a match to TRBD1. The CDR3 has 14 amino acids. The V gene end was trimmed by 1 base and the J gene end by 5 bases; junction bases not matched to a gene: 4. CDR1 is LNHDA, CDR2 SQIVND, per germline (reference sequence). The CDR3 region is CASSIVGTAYGYTF. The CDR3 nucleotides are TGTGCCAGTAGTATAGTGGGGACAGCATATGGCTACACCTTC.

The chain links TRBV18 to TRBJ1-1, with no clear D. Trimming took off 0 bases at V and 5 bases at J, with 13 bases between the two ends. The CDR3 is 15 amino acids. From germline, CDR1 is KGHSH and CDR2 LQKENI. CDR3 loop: CASSPPSYGSTEAFF. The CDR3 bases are TGTGCCAGCTCACCACCGTCTTATGGCAGTACTGAAGCTTTCTTT.

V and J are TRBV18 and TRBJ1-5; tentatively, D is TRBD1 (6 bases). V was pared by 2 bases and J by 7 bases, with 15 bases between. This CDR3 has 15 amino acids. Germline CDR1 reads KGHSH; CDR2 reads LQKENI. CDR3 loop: CASSPIGGLGQPQHF. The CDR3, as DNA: TGTGCCAGCTCACCAATCGGGGGGCTCGGGCAGCCCCAGCATTTT.

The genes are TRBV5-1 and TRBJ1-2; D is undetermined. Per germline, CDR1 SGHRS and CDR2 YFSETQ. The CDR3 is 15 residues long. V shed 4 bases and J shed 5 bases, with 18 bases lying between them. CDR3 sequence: CASSPASPTGYGYTF. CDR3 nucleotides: TGCGCCAGCAGCCCTGCGTCTCCGACGGGTTATGGCTACACCTTC.

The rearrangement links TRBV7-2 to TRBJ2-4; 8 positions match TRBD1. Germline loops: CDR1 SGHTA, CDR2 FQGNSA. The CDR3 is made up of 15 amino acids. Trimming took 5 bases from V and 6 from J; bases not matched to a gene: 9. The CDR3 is CASSLRTGMGNIQYF. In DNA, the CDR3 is TGTGCCAGCAGCCTCAGGACAGGGATGGGAAACATTCAGTACTTC.

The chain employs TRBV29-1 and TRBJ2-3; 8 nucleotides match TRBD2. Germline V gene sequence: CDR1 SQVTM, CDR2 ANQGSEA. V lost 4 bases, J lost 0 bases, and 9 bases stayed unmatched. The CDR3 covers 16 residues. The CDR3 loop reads CSVGGRLASSTDTQYF. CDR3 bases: TGCAGCGTTGGGGGGCGACTAGCGTCTAGCACAGATACGCAGTATTTT.

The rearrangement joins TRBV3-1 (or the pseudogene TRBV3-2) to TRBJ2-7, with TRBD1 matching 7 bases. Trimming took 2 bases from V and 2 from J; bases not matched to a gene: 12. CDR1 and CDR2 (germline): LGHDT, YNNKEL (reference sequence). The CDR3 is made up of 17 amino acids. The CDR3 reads CASSQTTGVRGTYEQYF. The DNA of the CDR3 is TGTGCCAGCAGCCAAACAACAGGGGTACGGGGTACCTACGAGCAGTACTTC.

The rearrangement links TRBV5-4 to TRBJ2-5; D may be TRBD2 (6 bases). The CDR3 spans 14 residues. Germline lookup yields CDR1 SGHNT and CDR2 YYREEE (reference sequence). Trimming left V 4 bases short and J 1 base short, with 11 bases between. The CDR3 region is CASSRGGIQETQYF. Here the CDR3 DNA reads TGTGCCAGCAGCCGCGGCGGGATCCAAGAGACCCAGTACTTC.

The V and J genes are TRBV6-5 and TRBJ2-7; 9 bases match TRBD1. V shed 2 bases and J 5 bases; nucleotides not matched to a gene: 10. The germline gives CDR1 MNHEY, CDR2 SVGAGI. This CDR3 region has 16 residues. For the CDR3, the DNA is TGTGCCAGCAGTTACCGCGGGACAGGGAGGTTCCACGAGCAGTACTTC. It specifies CASSYRGTGRFHEQYF.

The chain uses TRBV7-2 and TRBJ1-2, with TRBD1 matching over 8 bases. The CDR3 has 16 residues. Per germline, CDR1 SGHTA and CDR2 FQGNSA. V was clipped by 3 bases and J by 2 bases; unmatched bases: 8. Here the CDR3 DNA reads TGTGCCAGCAGCTTGACGAGACAGGGGAACAACTATGGCTACACCTTC. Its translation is CASSLTRQGNNYGYTF.

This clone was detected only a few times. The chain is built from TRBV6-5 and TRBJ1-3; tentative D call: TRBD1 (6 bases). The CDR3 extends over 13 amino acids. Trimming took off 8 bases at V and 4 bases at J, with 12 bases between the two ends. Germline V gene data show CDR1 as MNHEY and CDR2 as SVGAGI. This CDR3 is CASHTGYGNTIYF. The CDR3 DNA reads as TGTGCCAGCCATACAGGGTACGGAAACACCATATATTTT.

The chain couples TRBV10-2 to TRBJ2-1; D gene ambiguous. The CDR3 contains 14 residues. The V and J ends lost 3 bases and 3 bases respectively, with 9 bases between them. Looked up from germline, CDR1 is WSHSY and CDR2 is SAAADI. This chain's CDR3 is CASSDRGFYNEQFF. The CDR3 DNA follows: TGCGCCAGCAGTGACAGAGGTTTCTACAATGAGCAGTTCTTC.